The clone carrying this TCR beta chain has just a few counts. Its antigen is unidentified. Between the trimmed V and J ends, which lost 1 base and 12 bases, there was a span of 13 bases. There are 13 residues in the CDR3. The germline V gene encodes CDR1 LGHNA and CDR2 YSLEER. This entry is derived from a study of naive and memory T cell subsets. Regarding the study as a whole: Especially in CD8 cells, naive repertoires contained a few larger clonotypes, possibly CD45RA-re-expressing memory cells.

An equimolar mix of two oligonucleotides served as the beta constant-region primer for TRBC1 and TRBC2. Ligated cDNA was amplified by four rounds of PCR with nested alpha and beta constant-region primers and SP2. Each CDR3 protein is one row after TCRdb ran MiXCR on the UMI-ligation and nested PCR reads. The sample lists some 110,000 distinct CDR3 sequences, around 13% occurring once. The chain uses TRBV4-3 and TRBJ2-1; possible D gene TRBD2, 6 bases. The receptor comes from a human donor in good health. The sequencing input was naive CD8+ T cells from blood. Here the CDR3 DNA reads TGCGCCAGCAGCCAAGGACTAGTAGATGTGCAGTTCTTC. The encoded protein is CASSQGLVDVQFF.